Listed here are 2 T cell receptor beta chains from one sample, sequenced in a study of response to subunit inactivated influenza vaccine. One entry per CDR3 protein results from TCRdb running MiXCR on the RT-PCR reads. The sample yields 860,000 or so distinct CDR3 sequences, 21% seen once. Material: PBMCs from blood, obtained approximately 5 days after vaccination. Source of these receptors: a man aged 50 to 60 who received an inactivated influenza vaccine.

There are many counts of this clonotype. This chain uses TRBV5-1 with TRBJ2-5, with 8 bases aligning to TRBD1. This CDR3 region has 13 residues. Germline trimming cut 4 bases from V and 4 bases from J; bases unmatched to any gene: 3. Germline V gives CDR1 SGHRS, CDR2 YFSETQ. CDR3 sequence (DNA): TGCGCCAGCAGCACCGGACAGGGAGAGACCCAGTACTTC. This sequence encodes CASSTGQGETQYF. The full variable domain, completed using reference TRBV5-1 and TRBJ2-5, is KAGVTQTPRYLIKTRGQQVTLSCSPISGHRSVSWYQQTPGQGLQFLFEYFSETQRNKGNFPGRFSGRQFSNSRSEMNVSTLELGDSALYLCASSTGQGETQYFGPGTRLLVL.

This clonotype was picked up a small number of times. This sequence joins TRBV5-1 and TRBJ2-6; D assignment may be TRBD1 or TRBD2 (5 bases each). Germline V gene sequence: CDR1 SGHRS, CDR2 YFSETQ. This CDR3 comprises 17 residues. The V end lost 1 base, the J end lost 0 bases, and 11 bases lay between the germline ends. CDR3 DNA: TGCGCCAGCAGCTTGTGGGGGTCCCCCTCTGGGGCCAACGTCCTGACTTTC. It encodes CASSLWGSPSGANVLTF.